This TCR beta chain was retrieved from a study of blood T cell repertoires in COVID-19. Whole-study context: The samples span acute and convalescent COVID-19 from the United States, Italy and Spain. PBMCs, B-cell-depleted T cells, or T cells provided the cDNA or gDNA that made up the material.

The CDR3 runs to 14 residues. V lost 9 bases and J lost 7, with 19 bases in between. CDR1 and CDR2 from the germline V gene are KGHDR and SFDVKD. Per the authors' pipeline: Reference gene primer amplification in the assay estimated nucleated cell counts. Using immunoSEQ multiplex PCR, the repertoire was profiled, and TCRdb retains in-frame clones only, with some absent. V, J and clone size reflect that table, while D and trimming were determined from the DNA. The table shows roughly 52,000 clones, with about 84% occurring only once. The rearrangement uses TRBV24-1 and TRBJ2-3; tentatively, D is TRBD1 (5 bases). Source material: peripheral blood. This clonotype was obtained from an elderly woman with acute or convalescent COVID-19. CDR3 DNA sequence: TGTGCCACCGCACCCCAGGGAACCTCGAATACGCAGTATTTT. Protein product: CATAPQGTSNTQYF.